Described below is a single T cell receptor (beta chain) sequence and its context. The target antigen is unknown. The method was immunoSEQ multiplex PCR; TCRdb's version includes in-frame clones alone and lacks a portion of them. This sample has tens of thousands of clones, with less than 85% found just once. These data are taken from a study of lymphopenia after photon versus proton radiotherapy. The study, taken as a whole, reports: Authors raise, but do not show, better survival with proton therapy. In patients who died, overall survival fell as post-nadir TCR diversity dropped more. Under photons, naive T cells and diversity fell while effector/memory populations rose. After the lymphocyte nadir, photon-treated repertoires showed oligoclonal expansion, especially of CD8+ Temra cells.

CDR3 length equals 15 residues. V gave up 1 base and J gave up 4 bases; unmatched junction bases: 1. Germline CDR1 and CDR2: LNHDA and SQIVND (reference sequence). J is TRBJ1-5 and V is TRBV19, with TRBD1 identical over 10 bases. The source is a man in his 60s with pancreatic cancer. The sample in question was peripheral blood, obtained from a patient treated with proton-based radiotherapy. This CDR3 is CASSIADRGNQPQHF. Here the CDR3 DNA reads TGTGCCAGTAGTATAGCGGACAGGGGGAATCAGCCCCAGCATTTT.